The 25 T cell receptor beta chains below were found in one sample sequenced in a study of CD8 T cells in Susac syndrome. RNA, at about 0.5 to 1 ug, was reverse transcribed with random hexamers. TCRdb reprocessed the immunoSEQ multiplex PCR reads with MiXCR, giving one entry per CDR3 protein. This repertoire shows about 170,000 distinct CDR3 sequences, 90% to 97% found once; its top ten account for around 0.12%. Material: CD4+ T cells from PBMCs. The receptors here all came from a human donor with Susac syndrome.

The CDR3 region is CASSSQQGGSGNTIYF. CDR3 in DNA: TGTGCCAGCAGTAGCCAACAGGGGGGCTCTGGAAACACCATATATTTT. The gene calls are TRBV28 and TRBJ1-3; 8 bases match TRBD1. Per the germline V gene, CDR1 is MDHEN and CDR2 is SYDVKM. J lost 0 bases, V lost 5 bases, and 6 bases had no gene match. This CDR3 is 16 amino acids long. The full variable domain, its missing parts supplied by reference TRBV28 and TRBJ1-3, is DVKVTQSSRYLVKRTGEKVFLECVQDMDHENMFWYRQDPGLGLRLIYFSYDVKMKEKGDIPEGYSVSREKKERFSLILESASTNQTSMYLCASSSQQGGSGNTIYFGEGSWLTVV.

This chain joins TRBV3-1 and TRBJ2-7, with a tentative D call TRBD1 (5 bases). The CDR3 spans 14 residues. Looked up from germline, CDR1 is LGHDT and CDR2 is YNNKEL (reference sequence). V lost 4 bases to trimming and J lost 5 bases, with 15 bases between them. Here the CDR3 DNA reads TGTGCCAGCAGCCCTAATCAGGGAACCCACGAGCAGTACTTC. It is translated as CASSPNQGTHEQYF.

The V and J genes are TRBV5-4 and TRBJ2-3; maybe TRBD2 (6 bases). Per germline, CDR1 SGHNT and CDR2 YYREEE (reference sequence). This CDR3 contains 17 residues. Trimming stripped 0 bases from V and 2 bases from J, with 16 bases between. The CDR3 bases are TGTGCCAGCAGCTTGGCCGGACGGGGAGGCCTCACAGATACGCAGTATTTT. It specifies CASSLAGRGGLTDTQYF.

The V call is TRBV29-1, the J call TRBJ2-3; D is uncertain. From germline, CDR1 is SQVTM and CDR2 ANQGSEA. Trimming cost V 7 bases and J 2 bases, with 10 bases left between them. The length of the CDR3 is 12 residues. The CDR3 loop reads CSGRLDTDTQYF. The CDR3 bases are TGCAGCGGAAGACTTGACACAGATACGCAGTATTTT.

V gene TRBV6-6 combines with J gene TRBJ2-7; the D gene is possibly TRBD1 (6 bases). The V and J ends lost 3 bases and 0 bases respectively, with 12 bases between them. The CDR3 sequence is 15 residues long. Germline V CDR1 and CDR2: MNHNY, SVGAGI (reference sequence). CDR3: CASSYTGFSSYEQYF. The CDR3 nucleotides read TGTGCCAGCAGTTATACAGGGTTTAGCTCCTACGAGCAGTACTTC.

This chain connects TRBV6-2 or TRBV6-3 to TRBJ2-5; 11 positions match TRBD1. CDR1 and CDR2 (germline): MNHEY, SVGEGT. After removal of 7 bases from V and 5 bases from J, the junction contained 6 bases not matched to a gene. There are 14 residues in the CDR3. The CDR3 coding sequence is TGTGCCAGCACCAAAAGGACAGGGGGCGAGACCCAGTACTTC. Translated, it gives CASTKRTGGETQYF.

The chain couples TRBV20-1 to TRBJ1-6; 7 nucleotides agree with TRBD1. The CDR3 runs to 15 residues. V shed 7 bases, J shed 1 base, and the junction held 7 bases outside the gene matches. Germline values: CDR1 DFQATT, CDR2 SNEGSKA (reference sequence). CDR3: CSGEQGNSYNSPLHF. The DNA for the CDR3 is TGCAGTGGGGAACAGGGGAATTCCTATAATTCACCCCTCCACTTT.

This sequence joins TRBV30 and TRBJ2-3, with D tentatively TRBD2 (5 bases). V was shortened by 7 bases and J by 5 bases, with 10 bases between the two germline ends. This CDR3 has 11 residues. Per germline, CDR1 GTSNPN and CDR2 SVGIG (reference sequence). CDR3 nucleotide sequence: TGTGCCTCAGCGGTCGGAGATACGCAGTATTTT. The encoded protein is CASAVGDTQYF.

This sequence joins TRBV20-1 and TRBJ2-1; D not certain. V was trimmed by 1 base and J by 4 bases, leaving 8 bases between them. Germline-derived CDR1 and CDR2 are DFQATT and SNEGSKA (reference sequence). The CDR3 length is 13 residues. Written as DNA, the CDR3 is TGCAGTGCTAGAGGAGTCCAGTACAATGAGCAGTTCTTC. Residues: CSARGVQYNEQFF.

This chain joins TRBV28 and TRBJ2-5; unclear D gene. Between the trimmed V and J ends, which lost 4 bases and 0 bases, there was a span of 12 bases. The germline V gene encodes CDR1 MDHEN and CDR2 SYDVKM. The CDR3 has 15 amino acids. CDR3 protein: CASSSPDTYQETQYF. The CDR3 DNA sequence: TGTGCCAGCAGTTCACCCGACACCTACCAAGAGACCCAGTACTTC.

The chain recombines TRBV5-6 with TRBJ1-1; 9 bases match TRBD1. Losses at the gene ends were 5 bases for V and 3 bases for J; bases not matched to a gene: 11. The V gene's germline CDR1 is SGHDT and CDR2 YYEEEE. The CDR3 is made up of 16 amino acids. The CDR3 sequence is CASSTGGSRSYTEAFF. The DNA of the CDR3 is TGTGCCAGCAGTACAGGGGGCAGCCGCTCCTACACTGAAGCTTTCTTT.

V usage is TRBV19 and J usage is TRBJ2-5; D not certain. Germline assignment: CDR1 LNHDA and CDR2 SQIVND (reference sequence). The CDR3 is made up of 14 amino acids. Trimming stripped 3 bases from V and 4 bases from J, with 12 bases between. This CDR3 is CASSMGWKTETQYF. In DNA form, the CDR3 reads TGTGCCAGTAGTATGGGGTGGAAAACAGAGACCCAGTACTTC.

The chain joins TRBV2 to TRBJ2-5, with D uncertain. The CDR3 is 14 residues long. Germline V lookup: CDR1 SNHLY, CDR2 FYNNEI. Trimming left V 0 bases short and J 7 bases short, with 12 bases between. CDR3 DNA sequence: TGTGCCAGCAGTGAAGCAACCCGCACGTCGACCCAGTACTTC. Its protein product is CASSEATRTSTQYF. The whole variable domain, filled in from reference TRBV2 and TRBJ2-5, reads EPEVTQTPSHQVTQMGQEVILRCVPISNHLYFYWYRQILGQKVEFLVSFYNNEISEKSEIFDDQFSVERPDGSNFTLKIRSTKLEDSAMYFCASSEATRTSTQYFGPGTRLLVL.

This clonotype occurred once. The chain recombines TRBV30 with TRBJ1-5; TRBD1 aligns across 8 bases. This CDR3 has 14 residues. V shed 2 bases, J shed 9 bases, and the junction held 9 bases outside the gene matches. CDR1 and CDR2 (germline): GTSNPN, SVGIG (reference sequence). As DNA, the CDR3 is TGTGCCTGGAGTCCAGGGGGCGAGGGTCTGCCCCAGCATTTT. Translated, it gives CAWSPGGEGLPQHF.

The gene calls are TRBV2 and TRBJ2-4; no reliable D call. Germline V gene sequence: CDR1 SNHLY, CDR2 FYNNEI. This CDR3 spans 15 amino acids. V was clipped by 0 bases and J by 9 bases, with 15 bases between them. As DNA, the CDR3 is TGTGCCAGCAGTGAAGCGCTTCGTGGGTACGGCATTCAGTACTTC. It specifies CASSEALRGYGIQYF.

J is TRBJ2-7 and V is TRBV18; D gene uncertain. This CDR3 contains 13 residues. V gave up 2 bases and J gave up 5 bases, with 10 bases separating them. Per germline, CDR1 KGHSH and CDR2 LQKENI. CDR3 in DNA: TGTGCCAGCTCACCAAGTAGCTCGAACGAGCAGTACTTC. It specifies CASSPSSSNEQYF.

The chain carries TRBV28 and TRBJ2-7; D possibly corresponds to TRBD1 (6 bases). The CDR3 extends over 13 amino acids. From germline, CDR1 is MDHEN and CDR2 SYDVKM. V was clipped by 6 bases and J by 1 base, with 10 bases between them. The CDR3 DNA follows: TGTGCCAGCAGCCCTGGACAGTCCTACGAGCAGTACTTC. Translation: CASSPGQSYEQYF.

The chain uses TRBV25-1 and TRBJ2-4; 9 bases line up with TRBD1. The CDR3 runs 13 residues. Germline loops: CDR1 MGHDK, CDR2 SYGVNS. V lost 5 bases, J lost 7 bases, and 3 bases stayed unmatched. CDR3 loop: CASSSGTGNIQYF. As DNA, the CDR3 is TGTGCCAGCAGTTCCGGGACAGGGAACATTCAGTACTTC.

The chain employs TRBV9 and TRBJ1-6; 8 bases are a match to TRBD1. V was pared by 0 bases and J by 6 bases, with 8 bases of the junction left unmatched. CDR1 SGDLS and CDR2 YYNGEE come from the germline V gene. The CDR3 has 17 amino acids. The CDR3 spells CASSVEDRVLVNSPLHF. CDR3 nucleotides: TGTGCCAGCAGCGTAGAGGACAGGGTCCTCGTTAATTCACCCCTCCACTTT.

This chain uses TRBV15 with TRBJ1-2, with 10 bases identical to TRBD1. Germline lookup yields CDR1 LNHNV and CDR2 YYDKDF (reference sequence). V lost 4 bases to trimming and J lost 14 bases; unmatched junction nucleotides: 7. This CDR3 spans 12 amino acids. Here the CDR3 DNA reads TGTGCCACCAGCACCCGGGACAGGGGACCTACCTTC. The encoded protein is CATSTRDRGPTF.

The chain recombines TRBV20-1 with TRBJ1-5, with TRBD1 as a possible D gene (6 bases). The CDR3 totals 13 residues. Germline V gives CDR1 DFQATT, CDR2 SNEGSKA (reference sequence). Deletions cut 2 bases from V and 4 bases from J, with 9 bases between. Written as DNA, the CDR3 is TGCAGTGCTAGAAGGGGGAGTAATCAGCCCCAGCATTTT. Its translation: CSARRGSNQPQHF.

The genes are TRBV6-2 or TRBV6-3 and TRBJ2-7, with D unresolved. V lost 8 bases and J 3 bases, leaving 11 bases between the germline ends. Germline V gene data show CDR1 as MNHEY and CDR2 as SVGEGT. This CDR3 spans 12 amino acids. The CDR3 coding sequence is TGTGCCAGCCCCTTTGTGATCTACGAGCAGTACTTC. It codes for CASPFVIYEQYF.

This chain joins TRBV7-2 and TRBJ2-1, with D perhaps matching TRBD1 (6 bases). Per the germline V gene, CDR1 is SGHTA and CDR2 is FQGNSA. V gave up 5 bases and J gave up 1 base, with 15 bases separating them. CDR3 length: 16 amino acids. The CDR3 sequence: CASSPSTGSSYNEQFF. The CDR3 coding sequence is TGTGCCAGCAGCCCGTCGACAGGATCATCCTACAATGAGCAGTTCTTC.

CDR3 sequence (DNA): TGTGCCAGCAGCAAAACAGGGTTCACCGGGGAGCTGTTTTTT. Residues: CASSKTGFTGELFF. The chain is built from TRBV13 and TRBJ2-2; D is perhaps TRBD1 (6 bases). Germline lookup yields CDR1 PRHDT and CDR2 FYEKMQ (reference sequence). V lost 5 bases and J lost 4, with 11 bases in between. This CDR3 is built from 14 residues. Looking up the rest from reference TRBV13 and TRBJ2-2 gives the full variable domain: AAGVIQSPRHLIKEKRETATLKCYPIPRHDTVYWYQQGPGQDPQFLISFYEKMQSDKGSIPDRFSAQQFSDYHSELNMSSLELGDSALYFCASSKTGFTGELFFGEGSRLTVL.

The CDR3 DNA is TGTGCCAGCAGTGAACAGGGGGCTCGTCGGTTCACAGATACGCAGTATTTT. This sequence encodes CASSEQGARRFTDTQYF. This chain joins TRBV2 and TRBJ2-3, with 8 bases identical to TRBD1. CDR3 length: 17 amino acids. J was trimmed by 2 bases and V by 2 bases; bases with no gene match: 9. Germline values: CDR1 SNHLY, CDR2 FYNNEI. Variable domain in full (rest from reference TRBV2 and TRBJ2-3): EPEVTQTPSHQVTQMGQEVILRCVPISNHLYFYWYRQILGQKVEFLVSFYNNEISEKSEIFDDQFSVERPDGSNFTLKIRSTKLEDSAMYFCASSEQGARRFTDTQYFGPGTRLTVL.